Listed below are T cell receptor beta chains from one sample, sequenced in a study of identical twins. TCRdb independently ran MiXCR on the 5' RACE reads; one entry per CDR3 protein. The sample shows 450,000 or so distinct CDR3 sequences, under 20% of them seen only once. The specimen sequenced was naive T cells sorted from blood. The source is a man aged 45-60 years in good health. CDR3s include the opening cysteine and the closing phenylalanine or tryptophan. Only some rows state a clone size, as once, few, many or a class for expanded clones.

J | V | size | CDR3
TRBJ1-3 | TRBV4-2 | many | CASSQVFGRRDSGNTIYF
TRBJ2-7 | TRBV28 | few | CASSFRLFPEQYF
TRBJ2-1 | TRBV20-1 | - | CSARDLANYYNEQFF
TRBJ2-3 | TRBV18 | few | CASSPPDTQFTDTQYF
TRBJ1-1 | TRBV7-9 | - | CASSMGTANTEAFF
TRBJ1-6 | TRBV7-2 | - | CASSLAAYRRNSPLHF
TRBJ2-3 | TRBV11-2 | few | CASSPVRTSTDTQYF
TRBJ2-2 | TRBV6-5 | many | CASSYSGRSITGELFF
TRBJ2-1 | TRBV11-1 | - | CASSLGQGRLYNEQFF
TRBJ1-1 | TRBV13 | - | CASSLVSLTEAFF
TRBJ1-3 | TRBV6-5 | many | CASSYSGRTSGNTIYF
TRBJ2-5 | TRBV4-1 | - | CASSPGPGAGETQYF
TRBJ1-1 | TRBV4-3 | - | CASSQDVDSTEAFF
TRBJ2-3 | TRBV7-6 | - | CASSPTISSGASTDTQYF
TRBJ2-1 | TRBV6-5 | many | CASKLSQGTDNEQFF
TRBJ2-1 | TRBV5-1 | many | CASSLQDRTRNEQFF
TRBJ2-1 | TRBV9 | - | CASSLAGRGTYNEQFF
TRBJ2-1 | TRBV12-3/TRBV12-4 | few | CASSFVEFNEQFF
TRBJ2-7 | TRBV28 | many | CASSYKTGVATYEQYF
TRBJ2-7 | TRBV6-2/TRBV6-3 | - | CASSYSGTPGGGEQYF
TRBJ2-5 | TRBV25-1 | many | CASSEAGVNTQYF
TRBJ1-6 | TRBV27 | - | CASSWRSSGGNSPLHF
TRBJ1-5 | TRBV20-1 | few | CSANRALSNQPQHF
TRBJ2-5 | TRBV5-1 | - | CASSQTTGTAETQYF
TRBJ2-1 | TRBV25-1 | few | CASSENLGSDGYNEQFF